Shown below are 22 T cell receptor beta chains from a single sample sequenced in a study of blood T cell repertoires in COVID-19. Using immunoSEQ multiplex PCR, the repertoire was profiled, and TCRdb retains in-frame clones only, with some absent. Here the sample spans hundreds of thousands of clones, 90% being singletons. The sequenced sample consisted of PBMCs or T cells enriched from blood (not recorded which). These receptors were obtained from a woman aged 18-29 years with acute COVID-19.

V gene TRBV30 combines with J gene TRBJ1-5; 8 bases are a match to TRBD1. After removal of 3 bases from V and 4 bases from J, the junction contained 8 bases not matched to a gene. The germline CDR1 and CDR2 sequences are GTSNPN and SVGIG (reference sequence). This CDR3 region has 15 residues. CDR3 sequence reads: CAWSGQGSLNQPQHF. CDR3 nucleotides: TGTGCCTGGAGCGGACAGGGTTCCCTTAATCAGCCCCAGCATTTT.

The genes are TRBV3-1 (or the pseudogene TRBV3-2) and TRBJ2-7; D remains ambiguous. Trimming shortened V by 8 bases and J by 9 bases, and 14 bases separated the two germline ends. The CDR3 covers 11 residues. Germline V lookup: CDR1 LGHDT, CDR2 YNNKEL (reference sequence). For the CDR3, the DNA is TGTGCCAGCGGCGAGGAGCCGGTGCAGTACTTC. Protein: CASGEEPVQYF.

This chain connects TRBV3-1 (or the pseudogene TRBV3-2) to TRBJ2-7, with D perhaps matching TRBD2 (5 bases). Trimming left V 4 bases short and J 6 bases short, with 19 bases between. In germline, CDR1 is LGHDT, CDR2 YNNKEL (reference sequence). The CDR3 extends over 15 amino acids. The DNA for the CDR3 is TGTGCCAGCAGCCCTGCGTCCACGGGATATATCGAGCAGTACTTC. It translates to CASSPASTGYIEQYF.

The chain couples TRBV6-6 to TRBJ2-7, with D perhaps TRBD1 (6 bases). Germline loops: CDR1 MNHNY, CDR2 SVGAGI (reference sequence). This CDR3 is built from 14 residues. V was trimmed by 2 bases and J by 6 bases, leaving 14 bases between them. The CDR3 loop is CASSYDRIGIEQYF. The CDR3 DNA is TGTGCCAGCAGTTACGACAGGATCGGCATCGAGCAGTACTTC.

V and J are TRBV5-4 and TRBJ2-3; 9 bases map to TRBD2. The J segment lost 2 bases and the V segment lost 0 bases, leaving 4 bases of the junction unmatched. The CDR3 extends over 16 amino acids. Germline CDR1 and CDR2: SGHNT and YYREEE (reference sequence). Here the CDR3 DNA reads TGTGCCAGCAGCTTGGGGGCGGGAGGGGACACAGATACGCAGTATTTT. This gives the protein CASSLGAGGDTDTQYF.

The chain combines TRBV2 with TRBJ1-6; D is unclear. CDR1 is SNHLY, CDR2 FYNNEI, per germline. The CDR3 loop spans 12 amino acids. V was pared by 3 bases and J by 14 bases, with 11 bases between. The CDR3: CASSEVYSALHF. The DNA for the CDR3 is TGTGCCAGCAGTGAGGTGTATTCGGCCCTCCACTTT.

The chain joins TRBV5-1 to TRBJ2-6, with a tentative D call TRBD2 (6 bases). The CDR3 runs to 18 residues. Per germline, CDR1 SGHRS and CDR2 YFSETQ. V dropped 0 bases and J dropped 0 bases, with 13 bases sitting between them. The CDR3 nucleotides are TGCGCCAGCAGCTTGGTTTCGGGAGTACGCTCTGGGGCCAACGTCCTGACTTTC. Amino acids: CASSLVSGVRSGANVLTF.

The CDR3 region is CATQREGSANEQFF. The DNA for the CDR3 is TGTGCCACCCAGCGGGAAGGATCGGCGAATGAGCAGTTCTTC. The chain joins TRBV7-9 to TRBJ2-1; 7 bases agree with TRBD2. The germline V gene encodes CDR1 SEHNR and CDR2 FQNEAQ (reference sequence). The J segment lost 7 bases and the V segment lost 10 bases, leaving 13 bases of the junction unmatched. The length of the CDR3 is 14 residues. Supplemented by reference TRBV7-9 and TRBJ2-1, the full variable domain reads DTGVSQNPRHKITKRGQNVTFRCDPISEHNRLYWYRQTLGQGPEFLTYFQNEAQLEKSRLLSDRFSAERPKGSFSTLEIQRTEQGDSAMYLCATQREGSANEQFFGPGTRLTVL.

The V call is TRBV27, the J call TRBJ2-3; 8 positions agree with TRBD1. The CDR3 is 15 amino acids. Trimming at V came to 5 bases and at J to 3 bases, leaving 7 bases not matched to a gene. The germline CDR1 and CDR2 sequences are MNHEY and SMNVEV (reference sequence). This CDR3 is CASSPKTGETDTQYF. The CDR3 DNA follows: TGTGCCAGCAGTCCGAAGACAGGGGAGACAGATACGCAGTATTTT.

This clone was detected only once. This chain connects TRBV27 to TRBJ2-1; TRBD2 agrees at 14 bases. This CDR3 spans 17 amino acids. The V and J ends lost 3 bases and 4 bases, in that order; junction bases with no gene match: 5. CDR1 is MNHEY and CDR2 is SMNVEV in the germline V gene (reference sequence). In DNA form, the CDR3 reads TGTGCCAGCAGTTTCCGACTAGCGGGAGGGGGGTACAATGAGCAGTTCTTC. It is translated as CASSFRLAGGGYNEQFF.

The CDR3 loop reads CAISPTGGPEGYTF. In nucleotides, the CDR3 is TGTGCCATTTCCCCGACAGGGGGCCCGGAAGGCTACACCTTC. The V gene is TRBV10-3, the J gene TRBJ1-2; TRBD1 matches at 10 bases. Germline V CDR1 and CDR2: ENHRY, SYGVKD. V shed 9 bases, J shed 8 bases, and the junction held 12 bases outside the gene matches. The CDR3 length is 14 residues.

The chain combines TRBV5-6 with TRBJ2-4; 12 bases agree with TRBD2. V gave up 1 base and J gave up 7 bases; unmatched junction bases: 9. Germline V gene data show CDR1 as SGHDT and CDR2 as YYEEEE. The CDR3 extends over 17 amino acids. The CDR3 is CASSLLTSGSWWNIQYF. The CDR3 DNA reads TGTGCCAGCAGCTTGCTGACTAGCGGGAGTTGGTGGAACATTCAGTACTTC.

V and J are TRBV11-2 and TRBJ2-7, with 14 bases fitting TRBD2. V trimming: 4 bases; J trimming: 3 bases; junction bases outside the gene matches: 11. The germline gives CDR1 SGHAT, CDR2 FQNNGV. The CDR3 runs 18 residues. The CDR3 loop is CASSSVSTSGRANYEQYF. DNA for the CDR3: TGTGCCAGCAGCTCCGTATCGACTAGCGGGAGGGCCAACTACGAGCAGTACTTC.

CDR3 nucleotides: TGTGCCAGCAGAGACATCAGCCAAGAGACCCAGTACTTC. Its translation is CASRDISQETQYF. The V call is TRBV6-5, the J call TRBJ2-5; no definite D call. Germline V gives CDR1 MNHEY, CDR2 SVGAGI. V was cut by 6 bases and J by 1 base, with 9 bases left in between. This CDR3 comprises 13 residues.

This clone was seen only a few times. The chain combines TRBV7-9 with TRBJ2-1; 11 bases align to TRBD2. This CDR3 spans 16 amino acids. Looked up from germline, CDR1 is SEHNR and CDR2 is FQNEAQ (reference sequence). J lost 5 bases, V lost 5 bases, and 8 bases had no gene match. This CDR3 is CASSPTLAGGDNEQFF. In nucleotides, the CDR3 is TGTGCCAGCAGCCCCACCCTAGCGGGAGGCGACAATGAGCAGTTCTTC.

The chain has TRBV27 and TRBJ2-2; 9 bases align to TRBD2. Germline V gene data show CDR1 as MNHEY and CDR2 as SMNVEV (reference sequence). The V and J ends lost 2 bases and 0 bases, in that order; junction bases with no gene match: 4. The CDR3 extends over 17 amino acids. The CDR3 sequence: CASSLGAGGPNTGELFF. CDR3 nucleotide sequence: TGTGCCAGCAGTTTAGGCGCGGGAGGGCCGAACACCGGGGAGCTGTTTTTT.

The V and J genes are TRBV7-6 and TRBJ1-3; D perhaps matches TRBD1 (6 bases). The CDR3 loop spans 16 amino acids. Germline CDR1 is SGHVS and CDR2 is FNYEAQ. Trimming took off 0 bases at V and 3 bases at J, with 12 bases between the two ends. CDR3: CASSLAHQGYGNTIYF. CDR3 nucleotides: TGTGCCAGCAGCTTAGCGCATCAGGGGTATGGAAACACCATATATTTT.

This clone is a singleton in its sample. The chain has TRBV27 and TRBJ2-2, with D possibly being TRBD2 (6 bases). CDR3 size: 13 residues. The germline V and J ends were trimmed by 3 bases and 5 bases, with 7 bases remaining between them. Germline-derived CDR1 and CDR2 are MNHEY and SMNVEV (reference sequence). The CDR3 DNA reads as TGTGCCAGCAGTTTTCGGGAGACCGGGGAGCTGTTTTTT. Amino acid sequence: CASSFRETGELFF.

Concerning this clone itself: One end of the junction fails to match germline, which may point to a read error. The CDR3 is CASSLDRGGEQYF. CDR3 bases: TGTGCCAGCAGCCTAGACAGGGGCGGCGAGCAGTACTTC. This chain connects TRBV11-2 to TRBJ2-7; 8 nucleotides match TRBD1. From germline, CDR1 is SGHAT and CDR2 FQNNGV. This CDR3 has 13 residues.

The V call is TRBV7-8, the J call TRBJ2-3, with 11 bases that match TRBD1. Trimming took 4 bases from V and 2 from J; bases not matched to a gene: 14. Germline CDR1 and CDR2: SGHVS and FQNEAQ. This CDR3 has 19 residues. The CDR3 here is CASSSEDRGQLRPTDTQYF. The CDR3 DNA is TGTGCCAGCAGCTCCGAGGACAGGGGGCAACTTCGCCCCACAGATACGCAGTATTTT.

The V gene is TRBV7-8, the J gene TRBJ2-1; 11 positions agree with TRBD2. The J segment lost 7 bases and the V segment lost 5 bases, leaving 7 bases of the junction unmatched. The CDR3 runs 15 residues. CDR1 is SGHVS and CDR2 is FQNEAQ in the germline V gene. Written as DNA, the CDR3 is TGTGCCAGCAGCCCACTAGCGGGAGTGCAAAATGAGCAGTTCTTC. It yields the protein CASSPLAGVQNEQFF.

The chain is built from TRBV14 and TRBJ2-3; the match to TRBD2 covers 9 bases. CDR1 is SGHDN, CDR2 FVKESK, per germline. This CDR3 spans 15 amino acids. V lost 3 bases, J lost 1 base, and 2 bases stayed unmatched. CDR3 in DNA: TGTGCCAGCAGCCACGGCGGGAGGGGCACAGATACGCAGTATTTT. It translates to CASSHGGRGTDTQYF.